These 28 T cell receptor beta chains share one sample of origin, sequenced in a study of shared clonotypes between healthy human individuals. The protocol was immunoSEQ multiplex PCR, while the TCRdb copy is restricted to in-frame clones and leaves out a portion. Among hundreds of thousands of clones, roughly 98% were seen once, and the ten largest hold approximately 0.33%. Naive CD8 cells lacked CD45RO and underwent positive selection for CCR7, leaving out terminally differentiated effector memory CD45RA+ cells. The sequencing sample was made of naive CD8+ T cells sorted from blood. Every receptor here comes from a man between 25 and 39 years old in good health.

Comment on this clone: At one end, the junction sequence differs from germline, possibly due to a read error. The chain combines TRBV7-2 with TRBJ2-1; 7 bases are shared with TRBD2. Germline V gene data show CDR1 as SGHTA and CDR2 as FQGNSA. The CDR3 runs to 15 residues. The CDR3 loop reads CASSPRSGDYHEQFF. The CDR3 DNA follows: TGTGCCAGCAGCCCTCGGAGCGGGGACTACCATGAGCAGTTCTTC.

The rearrangement uses TRBV13 and TRBJ2-7; perhaps TRBD2 as D (5 bases). This CDR3 region has 13 residues. Looked up from germline, CDR1 is PRHDT and CDR2 is FYEKMQ (reference sequence). The V and J ends lost 2 bases and 6 bases respectively, with 11 bases between them. This chain's CDR3 is CASSLLALGEQYF. The CDR3 coding sequence is TGTGCCAGCAGCTTACTAGCCCTGGGCGAGCAGTACTTC.

The rearrangement links TRBV10-1 to TRBJ1-1; D ambiguous. Per germline, CDR1 WNHNN and CDR2 SYGVQD (reference sequence). The germline V and J ends were trimmed by 2 bases and 9 bases, with 13 bases remaining between them. This CDR3 has 13 residues. The CDR3 coding sequence is TGCGCCAGCAGTGAGGCCGCCGGGAGCCAAGCTTTCTTT. Amino acids: CASSEAAGSQAFF.

The rearrangement joins TRBV18 to TRBJ2-2; TRBD1 aligns across 9 bases. CDR3 length: 16 residues. The V segment lost 5 bases and the J segment 8 bases; nucleotides outside the gene matches: 12. CDR1 and CDR2 from the germline V gene are KGHSH and LQKENI. This CDR3 is CASSITGGRTFGELFF. CDR3 bases: TGTGCCAGCTCAATCACAGGGGGCCGCACTTTTGGGGAGCTGTTTTTT.

J is TRBJ2-1 and V is TRBV11-3; D is perhaps TRBD2 (5 bases). The germline V gene has CDR1 SGHNT and CDR2 YENEEA. The V end was cut by 0 bases, the J end by 6 bases, with 12 bases between. CDR3 length: 15 residues. CDR3 sequence: CASSLEGDLGNEQFF. As DNA, the CDR3 is TGTGCCAGCAGCTTAGAGGGAGACCTCGGCAATGAGCAGTTCTTC.

This clone appeared a single time. The V gene is TRBV6-1, the J gene TRBJ1-1, with D perhaps matching TRBD1 (5 bases). Deletions cut 7 bases from V and 6 bases from J, with 15 bases between. Looked up from germline, CDR1 is MNHNS and CDR2 is SASEGT. The CDR3 loop spans 13 amino acids. This CDR3 is CASTQEWGSEAFF. The CDR3 DNA follows: TGTGCCAGCACCCAAGAGTGGGGCTCTGAAGCTTTCTTT.

The rearrangement uses TRBV10-2 and TRBJ2-3; D not resolved. There are 12 residues in the CDR3. From germline, CDR1 is WSHSY and CDR2 SAAADI. V lost 9 bases to trimming and J lost 1 base, with 8 bases between them. The chain's CDR3 is CASSPRTDTQYF. CDR3 DNA sequence: TGCGCCAGTAGTCCACGCACAGATACGCAGTATTTT.

The V gene is TRBV5-1, the J gene TRBJ2-5; D possibly corresponds to TRBD1 (5 bases). There are 13 residues in the CDR3. Germline V gives CDR1 SGHRS, CDR2 YFSETQ. The V gene lost 3 bases and the J gene lost 4 bases, with 10 bases spanning the gap. The CDR3 coding sequence is TGCGCCAGCAGCTGGGGCCGTCGAGAGACCCAGTACTTC. Protein product: CASSWGRRETQYF.

The chain is built from TRBV9 and TRBJ2-1; D gene uncertain. Germline CDR1 is SGDLS and CDR2 is YYNGEE. This CDR3 comprises 15 residues. Trimming removed 0 bases at V and 9 bases at J, with 16 bases between. CDR3 nucleotide sequence: TGTGCCAGCAGCGTAGGGGGAAGCGTGTTCGGTGAGCAGTTCTTC. This gives the protein CASSVGGSVFGEQFF.

This chain joins TRBV2 and TRBJ2-7; the D gene is possibly TRBD2 (6 bases). The CDR3 is made up of 13 amino acids. Trimming removed 3 bases at V and 2 bases at J, with 8 bases between. The germline V gene encodes CDR1 SNHLY and CDR2 FYNNEI. The CDR3 DNA reads TGTGCCAGCAGTGATCGGGAGACCTACGAGCAGTACTTC. It translates to CASSDRETYEQYF. The entire variable domain, with the rest obtained from reference TRBV2 and TRBJ2-7, is as follows: EPEVTQTPSHQVTQMGQEVILRCVPISNHLYFYWYRQILGQKVEFLVSFYNNEISEKSEIFDDQFSVERPDGSNFTLKIRSTKLEDSAMYFCASSDRETYEQYFGPGTRLTVT.

This chain joins TRBV13 and TRBJ1-1; 9 bases match TRBD1. The CDR3 consists of 16 residues. V gave up 7 bases and J gave up 5 bases; unmatched junction bases: 14. Germline assignment: CDR1 PRHDT and CDR2 FYEKMQ (reference sequence). CDR3 in amino acids: CASMGGQGTTGTEAFF. Written as DNA, the CDR3 is TGTGCCAGCATGGGGGGACAGGGTACAACAGGGACTGAAGCTTTCTTT. Drawing the rest from reference TRBV13 and TRBJ1-1, the complete variable domain is AAGVIQSPRHLIKEKRETATLKCYPIPRHDTVYWYQQGPGQDPQFLISFYEKMQSDKGSIPDRFSAQQFSDYHSELNMSSLELGDSALYFCASMGGQGTTGTEAFFGQGTRLTVV.

The genes are TRBV15 and TRBJ2-7, with 10 bases that match TRBD1. This CDR3 contains 18 residues. The V and J ends lost 4 bases and 4 bases, in that order; junction bases with no gene match: 16. Germline lookup yields CDR1 LNHNV and CDR2 YYDKDF (reference sequence). DNA for the CDR3: TGTGCCACCAGCACCACATTAGCCGGGACAGGGGCCGTTTACGAGCAGTACTTC. Its translation: CATSTTLAGTGAVYEQYF.

V gene TRBV2 combines with J gene TRBJ2-2; 12 bases map to TRBD2. This CDR3 contains 15 residues. The germline V gene has CDR1 SNHLY and CDR2 FYNNEI. J lost 9 bases, V lost 7 bases, and 9 bases had no gene match. Here the CDR3 reads CASMGASGRARELFF. DNA for the CDR3: TGTGCCAGCATGGGGGCTAGCGGGAGGGCCAGGGAGCTGTTTTTT.

The chain has TRBV25-1 and TRBJ2-7, with D unclear. The CDR3 spans 11 residues. V lost 6 bases and J lost 3, with 6 bases in between. Germline CDR1 is MGHDK and CDR2 is SYGVNS. The CDR3 bases are TGTGCCAGCAGGAACCACTACGAGCAGTACTTC. It is translated as CASRNHYEQYF.

The V and J genes are TRBV7-8 and TRBJ2-7; TRBD2 matches 15 bases. Germline CDR1 is SGHVS and CDR2 is FQNEAQ. V was pared by 5 bases and J by 6 bases, with 11 bases of the junction left unmatched. This CDR3 region has 17 residues. CDR3 amino acids: CASSPETGLAGGGEQYF. DNA of the CDR3: TGTGCCAGCAGCCCTGAGACTGGACTAGCGGGAGGGGGCGAGCAGTACTTC.

This clone showed up just once. The V and J genes are TRBV25-1 and TRBJ2-7, with D unclear. V lost 3 bases to trimming and J lost 3 bases, with 3 bases between them. The germline V gene encodes CDR1 MGHDK and CDR2 SYGVNS. The CDR3 loop spans 11 amino acids. The CDR3 sequence is CASSDDYEQYF. CDR3 nucleotides: TGTGCCAGCAGTGATGACTACGAGCAGTACTTC.

This sequence joins TRBV6-6 and TRBJ2-1, with D possibly being TRBD2 (5 bases). The V gene lost 8 bases and the J gene lost 8 bases, with 10 bases spanning the gap. The CDR3 runs 11 residues. Germline V gene sequence: CDR1 MNHNY, CDR2 SVGAGI (reference sequence). This CDR3 reads CASSSGDEQFF. DNA for the CDR3: TGTGCCAGCTCCTCCGGGGATGAGCAGTTCTTC.

About this clone: At one boundary the junction diverges from the germline segment, which might be a read error. The chain uses TRBV5-6 and TRBJ2-2, with TRBD1 as a possible D gene (5 bases). Germline values: CDR1 SGHDT, CDR2 YYEEEE. The CDR3 is made up of 14 amino acids. The CDR3 bases are TGTGCCAGCAGCTTAGCAGGGAACTCCGGGGAGCTGTTTTTT. Protein product: CASSLAGNSGELFF.

J is TRBJ2-7 and V is TRBV7-8, with 7 bases matching TRBD2. The germline V gene encodes CDR1 SGHVS and CDR2 FQNEAQ. This CDR3 has 14 residues. Trimming at V came to 3 bases and at J to 4 bases, leaving 6 bases not matched to a gene. The CDR3 bases are TGTGCCAGCAGCTTTAGCGGGCTACTTTACGAGCAGTACTTC. This codes for CASSFSGLLYEQYF.

About this clone: Other DNA sequences from this sample encode an identical CDR3 as well. The chain carries TRBV19 and TRBJ2-7; maybe TRBD2 (5 bases). V lost 5 bases and J lost 0, with 8 bases in between. CDR1 LNHDA and CDR2 SQIVND come from the germline V gene (reference sequence). This CDR3 region has 13 residues. In DNA form, the CDR3 reads TGTGCCAGTAGTTATCGGGACTCCTACGAGCAGTACTTC. It codes for CASSYRDSYEQYF. The entire variable domain, with the rest obtained from reference TRBV19 and TRBJ2-7, is as follows: DGGITQSPKYLFRKEGQNVTLSCEQNLNHDAMYWYRQDPGQGLRLIYYSQIVNDFQKGDIAEGYSVSREKKESFPLTVTSAQKNPTAFYLCASSYRDSYEQYFGPGTRLTVT.

This sequence joins TRBV9 and TRBJ2-3, with D hard to call. V was pared by 0 bases and J by 2 bases, with 13 bases between. The CDR3 is 16 residues long. Germline loops: CDR1 SGDLS, CDR2 YYNGEE. CDR3 nucleotides: TGTGCCAGCAGCGTAGGTTGGCCAGCTATCACAGATACGCAGTATTTT. It codes for CASSVGWPAITDTQYF.

This chain uses TRBV29-1 with TRBJ2-1, with 13 bases fitting TRBD2. V lost 0 bases to trimming and J lost 9 bases; unmatched junction nucleotides: 14. Germline V gene data show CDR1 as SQVTM and CDR2 as ANQGSEA. The CDR3 is made up of 18 amino acids. CDR3: CSVEDNRVGLAGAIEQFF. CDR3 bases: TGCAGCGTTGAAGACAATCGGGTTGGACTAGCGGGAGCCATTGAGCAGTTCTTC.

This sequence joins TRBV7-9 and TRBJ2-3, with D possibly TRBD2 on 5 matching bases. Germline-derived CDR1 and CDR2 are SEHNR and FQNEAQ (reference sequence). CDR3 length: 14 residues. Trimming cost V 0 bases and J 6 bases, with 10 bases left between them. The DNA for the CDR3 is TGTGCCAGCAGCTTAGCGCCCGGGGTTGATACGCAGTATTTT. It encodes CASSLAPGVDTQYF.

The rearrangement uses TRBV2 and TRBJ2-5; D not resolved. The ends were cut back, 1 base at V and 5 bases at J, with 11 bases in the middle. Germline V lookup: CDR1 SNHLY, CDR2 FYNNEI. CDR3 size: 14 residues. The CDR3 DNA sequence: TGTGCCAGCAGTGAAGTAGTCGATGTGGAGACCCAGTACTTC. Translating it yields CASSEVVDVETQYF.

The chain couples TRBV7-9 to TRBJ2-1; the match to TRBD2 covers 7 bases. The V gene's germline CDR1 is SEHNR and CDR2 FQNEAQ (reference sequence). CDR3 length equals 16 residues. V lost 4 bases and J lost 4; bases outside the gene matches: 10. The CDR3 here is CASSSRAGEEYNEQFF. In DNA form, the CDR3 reads TGTGCCAGCAGCTCTCGGGCGGGAGAGGAATACAATGAGCAGTTCTTC.

This chain connects TRBV7-9 to TRBJ1-4; no firm D call. Germline-derived CDR1 and CDR2 are SEHNR and FQNEAQ (reference sequence). The CDR3 runs 15 residues. The V end was cut by 3 bases, the J end by 6 bases, with 14 bases between. The CDR3 DNA is TGTGCCAGCAGCTTTCCCGGTACTACCCATGAAAAACTGTTTTTT. It translates to CASSFPGTTHEKLFF. The full variable domain, with the rest looked up from reference TRBV7-9 and TRBJ1-4, is DTGVSQNPRHKITKRGQNVTFRCDPISEHNRLYWYRQTLGQGPEFLTYFQNEAQLEKSRLLSDRFSAERPKGSFSTLEIQRTEQGDSAMYLCASSFPGTTHEKLFFGSGTQLSVL.

The V and J genes are TRBV4-1 and TRBJ2-7, with D possibly being TRBD2 (5 bases). From germline, CDR1 is MGHRA and CDR2 YSYEKL. Trimming took 1 base from V and 6 from J, leaving 16 bases between them. This CDR3 is 15 amino acids long. The CDR3 loop reads CASSQVGVRVSEQYF. In nucleotides, the CDR3 is TGCGCCAGCAGCCAAGTCGGGGTTCGGGTAAGCGAGCAGTACTTC.

On this clone: A read error may produce the germline difference seen at one junction end. The chain links TRBV7-7 to TRBJ2-1, with 11 bases lining up with TRBD2. The V gene's germline CDR1 is SSHAT and CDR2 FNYEAQ (reference sequence). The CDR3 loop spans 16 amino acids. CDR3 nucleotides: TGTGCTAGCAGCTTAGAGGTAGCGGGAGGGCGCGATGAGCAGTTCTTC. Protein sequence: CASSLEVAGGRDEQFF.